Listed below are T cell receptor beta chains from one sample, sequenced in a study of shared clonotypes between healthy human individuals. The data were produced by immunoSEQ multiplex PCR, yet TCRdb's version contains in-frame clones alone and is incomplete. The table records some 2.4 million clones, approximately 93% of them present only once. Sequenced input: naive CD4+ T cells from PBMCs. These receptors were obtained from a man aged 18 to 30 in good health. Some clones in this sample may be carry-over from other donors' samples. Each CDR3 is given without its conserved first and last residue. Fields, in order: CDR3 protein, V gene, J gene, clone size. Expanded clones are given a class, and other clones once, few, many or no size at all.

CDR3aa: SAREDPGYT; v_gene: TRBV20-1; j_gene: TRBJ1-2; abundance: few
CDR3aa: ASSLGDRGLNEKLF; v_gene: TRBV5-1; j_gene: TRBJ1-4; abundance: NA
CDR3aa: ASSEILAGPGKNIQY; v_gene: TRBV6-1; j_gene: TRBJ2-4; abundance: NA
CDR3aa: ATSRVPSYEQY; v_gene: TRBV15; j_gene: TRBJ2-7; abundance: NA
CDR3aa: ASSADRAGQPQH; v_gene: TRBV6-1; j_gene: TRBJ1-5; abundance: NA
CDR3aa: ASSQGQGAGYGYT; v_gene: TRBV4-2; j_gene: TRBJ1-2; abundance: once
CDR3aa: ASSTPGTGESGYT; v_gene: TRBV28; j_gene: TRBJ1-2; abundance: NA
CDR3aa: ASSEGTGGPGEQF; v_gene: TRBV6-1; j_gene: TRBJ2-1; abundance: NA
CDR3aa: SAWGGPSSYNEQF; v_gene: TRBV29-1; j_gene: TRBJ2-1; abundance: NA
CDR3aa: ASSPSGSFYNEQF; v_gene: TRBV7-3; j_gene: TRBJ2-1; abundance: NA
CDR3aa: ASSRDPLYEQY; v_gene: TRBV6-5; j_gene: TRBJ2-7; abundance: NA
CDR3aa: ASSADRTGGKRPEQF; v_gene: TRBV6-1; j_gene: TRBJ2-1; abundance: NA
CDR3aa: ASSLGHPFYSNQPQH; v_gene: TRBV5-5; j_gene: TRBJ1-5; abundance: NA
CDR3aa: ASRDSLPSTDTQY; v_gene: TRBV25-1; j_gene: TRBJ2-3; abundance: NA
CDR3aa: ASADRGAATQY; v_gene: TRBV11-3; j_gene: TRBJ2-3; abundance: NA
CDR3aa: ASSPTSGGSTDTQY; v_gene: TRBV11-3; j_gene: TRBJ2-3; abundance: NA
CDR3aa: ATMRGLSEKLF; v_gene: TRBV10-3; j_gene: TRBJ1-4; abundance: few
CDR3aa: ASSLGVIGTPGELF; v_gene: TRBV5-1; j_gene: TRBJ2-2; abundance: NA
CDR3aa: ASSWQEAGGWEQY; v_gene: TRBV6-1; j_gene: TRBJ2-7; abundance: NA
CDR3aa: ASRGQGIYYGYT; v_gene: TRBV5-1; j_gene: TRBJ1-2; abundance: NA
CDR3aa: ASSLQGTSSYEQY; v_gene: TRBV5-1; j_gene: TRBJ2-7; abundance: NA
CDR3aa: ASSLGTGSYEQY; v_gene: TRBV7-9; j_gene: TRBJ2-7; abundance: NA
CDR3aa: ASSLAADRGLGGYT; v_gene: TRBV7-6; j_gene: TRBJ1-2; abundance: NA
CDR3aa: ASSQEAGYQPQH; v_gene: TRBV4-1; j_gene: TRBJ1-5; abundance: NA
CDR3aa: ASSFSSADTQY; v_gene: TRBV27; j_gene: TRBJ2-3; abundance: NA
CDR3aa: ASSQSGPSGRALDTQY; v_gene: TRBV4-1; j_gene: TRBJ2-3; abundance: NA
CDR3aa: ASNTGGYSNQPQH; v_gene: TRBV28; j_gene: TRBJ1-5; abundance: NA
CDR3aa: ASSLFAGQPLRNEKLF; v_gene: TRBV7-2; j_gene: TRBJ1-4; abundance: NA
CDR3aa: AWRGRSNSPLH; v_gene: TRBV30; j_gene: TRBJ1-6; abundance: NA
CDR3aa: ASSERSRETRGYT; v_gene: TRBV6-1; j_gene: TRBJ1-2; abundance: NA
CDR3aa: ASSLTFGFEKLF; v_gene: TRBV5-1; j_gene: TRBJ1-4; abundance: NA
CDR3aa: ASSLIGAPGIYEQY; v_gene: TRBV28; j_gene: TRBJ2-7; abundance: NA
CDR3aa: ASPSGNTEAF; v_gene: TRBV5-4; j_gene: TRBJ1-1; abundance: NA
CDR3aa: ASSLEYQPQH; v_gene: TRBV7-9; j_gene: TRBJ1-5; abundance: NA
CDR3aa: ASSLRDSASYNEQF; v_gene: TRBV27; j_gene: TRBJ2-1; abundance: NA
CDR3aa: ASSPLLSEQY; v_gene: TRBV18; j_gene: TRBJ2-7; abundance: NA
CDR3aa: ASSPLLAGDQETQY; v_gene: TRBV18; j_gene: TRBJ2-5; abundance: NA
CDR3aa: ASSQDAGWGSNQPQH; v_gene: TRBV4-1; j_gene: TRBJ1-5; abundance: NA
CDR3aa: ASSVDWGSGNTIY; v_gene: TRBV9; j_gene: TRBJ1-3; abundance: NA
CDR3aa: ASTSQVFSGANVLT; v_gene: TRBV7-2; j_gene: TRBJ2-6; abundance: NA
CDR3aa: ASIRQEGNYGYT; v_gene: TRBV6-6; j_gene: TRBJ1-2; abundance: NA
CDR3aa: ASSFSALSGNTIY; v_gene: TRBV7-2; j_gene: TRBJ1-3; abundance: NA
CDR3aa: ASRTGQAKETQY; v_gene: TRBV5-1; j_gene: TRBJ2-5; abundance: NA
CDR3aa: ASSPTRIYGYT; v_gene: TRBV14; j_gene: TRBJ1-2; abundance: NA
CDR3aa: AISPRGPSYEQY; v_gene: TRBV10-3; j_gene: TRBJ2-7; abundance: NA
CDR3aa: ASSSRDRVDYEQY; v_gene: TRBV5-4; j_gene: TRBJ2-7; abundance: NA
CDR3aa: ASSLLPFSYT; v_gene: TRBV7-2; j_gene: TRBJ1-2; abundance: NA
CDR3aa: ASSVEGIQGRAF; v_gene: TRBV9; j_gene: TRBJ1-1; abundance: NA